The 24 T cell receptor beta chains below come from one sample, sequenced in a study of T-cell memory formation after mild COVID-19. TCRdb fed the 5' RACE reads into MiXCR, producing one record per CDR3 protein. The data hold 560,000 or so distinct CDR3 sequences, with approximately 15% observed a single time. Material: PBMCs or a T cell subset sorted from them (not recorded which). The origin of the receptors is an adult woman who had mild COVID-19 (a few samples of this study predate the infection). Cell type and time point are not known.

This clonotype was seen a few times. CDR3 loop: CASSSSGLAGLPGETQYF. The CDR3 DNA follows: TGTGCCAGCAGCTCAAGTGGACTAGCGGGACTACCTGGGGAGACCCAGTACTTC. V usage is TRBV7-2 and J usage is TRBJ2-5, with 12 bases lining up with TRBD2. V lost 4 bases, J lost 5 bases, and 14 bases stayed unmatched. This CDR3 spans 18 amino acids. The V gene's germline CDR1 is SGHTA and CDR2 FQGNSA.

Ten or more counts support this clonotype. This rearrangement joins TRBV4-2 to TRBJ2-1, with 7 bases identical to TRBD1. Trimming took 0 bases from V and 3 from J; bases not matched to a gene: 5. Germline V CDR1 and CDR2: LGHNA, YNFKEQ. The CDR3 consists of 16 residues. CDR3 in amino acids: CASSQDVGQLYNEQFF. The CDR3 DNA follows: TGTGCCAGCAGCCAAGATGTGGGACAGCTCTACAATGAGCAGTTCTTC.

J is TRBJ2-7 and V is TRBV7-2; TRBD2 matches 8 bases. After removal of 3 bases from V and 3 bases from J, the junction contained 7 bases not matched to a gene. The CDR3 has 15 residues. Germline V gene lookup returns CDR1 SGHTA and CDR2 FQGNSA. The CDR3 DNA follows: TGTGCCAGCAGCTTTAGCGGGGTCGGGGTCTACGAGCAGTACTTC. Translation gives CASSFSGVGVYEQYF.

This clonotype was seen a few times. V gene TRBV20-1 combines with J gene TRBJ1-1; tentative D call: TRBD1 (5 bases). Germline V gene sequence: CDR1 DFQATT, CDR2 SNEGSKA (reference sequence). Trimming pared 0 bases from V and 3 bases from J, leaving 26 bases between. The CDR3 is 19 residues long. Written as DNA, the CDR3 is TGCAGTGCTAGAGATCGGAGAGGGAGGGGACTTGTAGGTGACACTGAAGCTTTCTTT. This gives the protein CSARDRRGRGLVGDTEAFF.

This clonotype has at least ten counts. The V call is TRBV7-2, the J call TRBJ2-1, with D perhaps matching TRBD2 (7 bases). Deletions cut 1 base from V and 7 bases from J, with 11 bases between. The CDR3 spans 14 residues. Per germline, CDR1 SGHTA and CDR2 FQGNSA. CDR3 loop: CASSLGAGANEQFF. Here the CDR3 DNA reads TGTGCCAGCAGCTTAGGGGCGGGGGCTAATGAGCAGTTCTTC.

The CDR3 DNA reads as TGTGCCAGCAGTTACAGGAAAACTTGGACAGATACGCAGTATTTT. This codes for CASSYRKTWTDTQYF. The rearrangement uses TRBV6-2 or TRBV6-3 and TRBJ2-3; D uncertain. The CDR3 is 15 residues long. Germline V gene data show CDR1 as MNHEY and CDR2 as SVGEGT. The V and J ends lost 2 bases and 3 bases respectively, with 12 bases between them.

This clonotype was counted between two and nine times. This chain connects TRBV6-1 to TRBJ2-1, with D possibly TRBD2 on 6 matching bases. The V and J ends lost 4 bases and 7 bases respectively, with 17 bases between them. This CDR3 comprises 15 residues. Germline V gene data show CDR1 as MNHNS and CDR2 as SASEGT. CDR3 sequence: CASSASRDFPNEQFF. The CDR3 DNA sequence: TGTGCCAGCAGTGCCTCTCGGGACTTCCCAAATGAGCAGTTCTTC.

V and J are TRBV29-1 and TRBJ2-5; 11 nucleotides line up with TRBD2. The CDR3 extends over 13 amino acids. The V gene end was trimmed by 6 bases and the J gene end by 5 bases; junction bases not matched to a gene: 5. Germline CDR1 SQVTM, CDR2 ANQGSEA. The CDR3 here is CSVELAGVETQYF. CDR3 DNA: TGCAGCGTCGAACTAGCGGGAGTTGAGACCCAGTACTTC.

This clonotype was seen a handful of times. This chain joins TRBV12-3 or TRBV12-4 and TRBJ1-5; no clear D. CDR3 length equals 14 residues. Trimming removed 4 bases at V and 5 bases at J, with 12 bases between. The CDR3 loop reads CASSYRESHQPQHF. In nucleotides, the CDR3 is TGTGCCAGCAGTTACCGGGAGTCCCATCAGCCCCAGCATTTT.

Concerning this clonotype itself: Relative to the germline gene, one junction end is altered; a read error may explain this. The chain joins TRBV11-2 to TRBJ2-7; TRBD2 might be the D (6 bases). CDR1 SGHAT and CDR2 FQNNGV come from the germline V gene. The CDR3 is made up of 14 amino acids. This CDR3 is CASSIDGLGGEQYF. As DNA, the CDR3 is TGTGCCAGCAGCATAGATGGCTTGGGGGGCGAGCAGTACTTC.

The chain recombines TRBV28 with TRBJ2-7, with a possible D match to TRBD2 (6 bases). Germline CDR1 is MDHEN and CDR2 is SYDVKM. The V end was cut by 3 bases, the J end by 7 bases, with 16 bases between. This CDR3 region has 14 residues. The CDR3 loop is CASSLGGAPKEQYF. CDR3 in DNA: TGTGCCAGCAGTTTGGGGGGAGCTCCTAAAGAGCAGTACTTC.

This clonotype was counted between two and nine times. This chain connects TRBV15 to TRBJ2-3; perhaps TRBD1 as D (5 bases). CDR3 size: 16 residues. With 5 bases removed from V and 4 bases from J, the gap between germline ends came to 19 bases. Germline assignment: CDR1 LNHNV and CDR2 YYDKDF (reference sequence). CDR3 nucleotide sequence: TGTGCCACCAGCGTTTTTCGGGTTCAAGGGGCAGATACGCAGTATTTT. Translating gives CATSVFRVQGADTQYF.

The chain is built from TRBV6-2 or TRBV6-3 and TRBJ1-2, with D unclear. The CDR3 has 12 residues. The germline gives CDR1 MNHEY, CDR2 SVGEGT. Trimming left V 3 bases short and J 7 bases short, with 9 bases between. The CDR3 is CASSYGRLGYTF. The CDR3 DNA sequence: TGTGCCAGCAGTTATGGCAGGCTTGGCTACACCTTC.

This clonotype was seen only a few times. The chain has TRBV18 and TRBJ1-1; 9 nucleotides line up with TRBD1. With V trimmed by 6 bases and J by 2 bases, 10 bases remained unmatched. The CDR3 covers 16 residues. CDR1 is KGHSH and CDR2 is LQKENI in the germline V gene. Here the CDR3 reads CASSRGQGRSNTEAFF. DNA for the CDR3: TGTGCCAGCTCTCGGGGACAGGGTCGGAGCAACACTGAAGCTTTCTTT.

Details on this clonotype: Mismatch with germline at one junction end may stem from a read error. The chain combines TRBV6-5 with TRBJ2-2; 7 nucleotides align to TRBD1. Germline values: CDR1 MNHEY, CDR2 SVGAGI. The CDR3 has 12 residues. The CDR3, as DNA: TGTGCCAGCGGTGACAGGGTCGGGGAGCTGTTATTT. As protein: CASGDRVGELLF.

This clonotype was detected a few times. This CDR3 reads CASCTGLFMNTEAFF. The CDR3 DNA is TGTGCCAGCTGCACAGGGTTGTTTATGAACACTGAAGCTTTCTTT. V gene TRBV7-9 combines with J gene TRBJ1-1; D is possibly TRBD1 (6 bases). Deletions cut 8 bases from V and 0 bases from J, with 16 bases between. CDR1 SEHNR and CDR2 FQNEAQ come from the germline V gene (reference sequence). The CDR3 spans 15 residues.

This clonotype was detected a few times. The CDR3 spells CSVRQLPYGYTF. The CDR3 DNA reads as TGCAGCGTTAGACAGCTTCCGTATGGCTACACCTTC. The chain recombines TRBV29-1 with TRBJ1-2, with D perhaps TRBD1 (5 bases). The CDR3 has 12 residues. CDR1 is SQVTM, CDR2 ANQGSEA, per germline. Trimming removed 5 bases from V and 5 bases from J, with 12 bases in between.

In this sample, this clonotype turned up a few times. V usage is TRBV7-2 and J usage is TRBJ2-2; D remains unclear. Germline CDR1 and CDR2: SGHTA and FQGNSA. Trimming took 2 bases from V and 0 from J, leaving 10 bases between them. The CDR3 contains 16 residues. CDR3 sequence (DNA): TGTGCCAGCAGCTTAAGCCAGTTGGCGAACACCGGGGAGCTGTTTTTT. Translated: CASSLSQLANTGELFF.

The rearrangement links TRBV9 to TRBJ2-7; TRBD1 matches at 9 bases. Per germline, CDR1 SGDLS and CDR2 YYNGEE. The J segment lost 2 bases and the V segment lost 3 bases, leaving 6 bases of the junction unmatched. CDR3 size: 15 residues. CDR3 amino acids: CASSGGTGSAYEQYF. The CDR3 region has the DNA TGTGCCAGCAGCGGCGGGACAGGGAGCGCCTACGAGCAGTACTTC.

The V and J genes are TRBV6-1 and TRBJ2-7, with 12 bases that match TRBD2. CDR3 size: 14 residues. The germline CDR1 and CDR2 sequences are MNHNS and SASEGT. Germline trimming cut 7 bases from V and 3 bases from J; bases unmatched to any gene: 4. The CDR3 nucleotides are TGTGCCAGCACCGGACTAGCGGGACTCTACGAGCAGTACTTC. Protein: CASTGLAGLYEQYF.

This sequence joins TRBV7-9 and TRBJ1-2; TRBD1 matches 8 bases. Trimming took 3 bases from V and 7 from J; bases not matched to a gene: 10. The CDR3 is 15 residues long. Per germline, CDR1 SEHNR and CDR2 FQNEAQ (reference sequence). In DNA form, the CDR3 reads TGTGCCAGCAGCTTCGCGTCAGGGGGCGCCACTGGCTACACCTTC. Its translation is CASSFASGGATGYTF.

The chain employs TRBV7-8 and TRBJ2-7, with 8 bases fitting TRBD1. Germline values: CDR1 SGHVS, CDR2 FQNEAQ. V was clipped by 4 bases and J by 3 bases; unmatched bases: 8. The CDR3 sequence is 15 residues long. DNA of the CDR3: TGTGCCAGCAGCTCGATCAGGACAGGGAACTACGAGCAGTACTTC. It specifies CASSSIRTGNYEQYF. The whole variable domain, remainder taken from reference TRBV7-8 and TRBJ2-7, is GAGVSQSPRYKVAKRGQDVALRCDPISGHVSLFWYQQALGQGPEFLTYFQNEAQLDKSGLPSDRFFAERPEGSVSTLKIQRTQQEDSAVYLCASSSIRTGNYEQYFGPGTRLTVT.

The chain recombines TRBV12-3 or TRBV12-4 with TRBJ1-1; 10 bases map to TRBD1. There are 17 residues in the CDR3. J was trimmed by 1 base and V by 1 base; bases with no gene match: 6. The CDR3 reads CASSLGGTGARNTEAFF. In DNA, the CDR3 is TGTGCCAGCAGTTTAGGGGGGACAGGGGCCCGGAACACTGAAGCTTTCTTT.

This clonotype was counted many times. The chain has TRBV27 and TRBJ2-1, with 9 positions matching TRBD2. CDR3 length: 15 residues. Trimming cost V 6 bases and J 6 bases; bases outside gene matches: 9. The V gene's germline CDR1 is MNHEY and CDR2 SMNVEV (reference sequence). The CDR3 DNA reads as TGTGCCAGCAGCAATATGGGACTAGCTTCCAATGAGCAGTTCTTC. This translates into CASSNMGLASNEQFF.